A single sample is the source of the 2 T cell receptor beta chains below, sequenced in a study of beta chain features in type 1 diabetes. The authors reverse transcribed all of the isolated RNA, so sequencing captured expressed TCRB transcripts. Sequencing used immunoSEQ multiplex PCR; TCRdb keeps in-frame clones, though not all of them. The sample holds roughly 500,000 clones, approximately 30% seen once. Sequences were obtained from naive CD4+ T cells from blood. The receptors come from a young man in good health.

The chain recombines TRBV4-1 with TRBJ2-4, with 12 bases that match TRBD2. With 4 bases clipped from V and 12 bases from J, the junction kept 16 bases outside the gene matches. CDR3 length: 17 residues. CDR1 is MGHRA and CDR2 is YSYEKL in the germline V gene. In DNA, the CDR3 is TGCGCCAGCAGCCCCGAACGGGCTAGCGGGAGGGTGGGGACTCAGTACTTC. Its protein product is CASSPERASGRVGTQYF.

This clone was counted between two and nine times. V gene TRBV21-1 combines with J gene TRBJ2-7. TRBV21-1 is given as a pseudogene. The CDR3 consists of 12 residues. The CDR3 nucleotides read TGTGCCAGCAGCACACCCTCTTGCGAGCAGTACTTC. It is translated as CASSTPSCEQYF.